This T cell receptor beta chain is drawn from a study of CD8 T cells in ankylosing spondylitis (dated by TCRdb to 2016 to 2017). For the wider study: The study profiled T cell receptor beta repertoires in healthy donors and ankylosing spondylitis patients to find disease-linked TCR variants. Samples of peripheral blood were taken, and for ankylosing spondylitis patients, synovial fluid was collected as well. The whole study cohort included 95 to 130 healthy donors and about two dozen ankylosing spondylitis patients. Here is what the overall study found, with its caveats: Blood from ankylosing spondylitis patients appeared to be characterized by a TCR beta motif made up of seven or eight highly homologous amino acid variants. The disease-linked clones had a CD8+ phenotype and were found at relatively low frequencies in peripheral blood. Some motif variants were previously reported in synovial fluid and blood of reactive arthritis patients, suggesting common disease-initiation mechanisms. According to the report, matched synovial fluid samples from ankylosing spondylitis patients were significantly enriched for the disease-linked clones.

The CDR3 sequence holds 12 residues, the cysteine and phenylalanine included. Here the CDR3 DNA is all that survives: 36 bases in frame from base 1. Trimming takes 3 bases from V and 8 bases from J, and the germline ends sit 13 bases apart. The germline V gene (reference sequence) supplies CDR1 DFQATT and CDR2 SNEGSKA. This clonotype was found many times. The target of this receptor is not known. Nothing much larger sits one base from this clone, and base qualities are not available. Sequenced on an Illumina HiSeq 2500. TCR beta libraries were prepared by quantitative 5'-RACE with molecular barcodes. Turning to the authors' computational methods: To identify disease-linked TCR variants, a new computational method was used, one built on a probabilistic model of VDJ rearrangement. TCRdb reran the public reads through fastp at Q25 and MiXCR, keeping productive beta chains. Identical CDR3 proteins give one entry, which carries the most common genes and DNA. TCRdb, not the authors, supplied the V and J calls. The sample records under 950,000 distinct CDR3 sequences, 15% to 20% of which are singletons. 19% of the sample goes to the ten largest clones.

Sequenced sample: blood, either unsorted or a sorted T cell fraction (not recorded which). Rearrangement joined TRBV20-1 to TRBJ1-2, with TRBD1 as a weak D call on 6 bases. The receptor was isolated from a male donor with ankylosing spondylitis. The CDR3 in this case is CSASSDSRGYTF. The nucleotide sequence is given as TGCAGTGCTAGTTCGGACAGCCGCGGCTACACCTTC.